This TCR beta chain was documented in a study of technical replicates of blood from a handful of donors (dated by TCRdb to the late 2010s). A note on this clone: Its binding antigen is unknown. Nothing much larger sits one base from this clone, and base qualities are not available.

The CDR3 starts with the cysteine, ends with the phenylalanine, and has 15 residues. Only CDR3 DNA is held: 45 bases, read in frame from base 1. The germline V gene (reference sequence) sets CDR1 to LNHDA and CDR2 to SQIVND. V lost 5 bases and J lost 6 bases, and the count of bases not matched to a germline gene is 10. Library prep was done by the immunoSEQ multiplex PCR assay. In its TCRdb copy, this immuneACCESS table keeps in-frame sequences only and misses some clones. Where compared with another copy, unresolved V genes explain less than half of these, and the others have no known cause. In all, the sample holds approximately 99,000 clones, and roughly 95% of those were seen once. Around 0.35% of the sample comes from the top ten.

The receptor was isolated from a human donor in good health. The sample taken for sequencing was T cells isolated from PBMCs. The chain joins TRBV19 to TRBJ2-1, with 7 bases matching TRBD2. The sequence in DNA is TGTGCCAGTAGTCTCGGGACTACCAACGCCAATGAGCAGTTCTTC. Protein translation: CASSLGTTNANEQFF.